A selection of T cell receptor beta chains follows, all from one sample in a study of T cell repertoires in cytomegalovirus infection. TCRdb fed the reads into MiXCR, producing one record per CDR3 protein. The data contain 400,000 to 550,000 distinct CDR3 sequences, around 11% of them singletons. Sequencing was performed on PBMCs. The receptors shown here come from a human donor in good health (CMV status not recorded). Some clones in this sample may be carry-over from other donors' samples. CDR3s include the opening cysteine and the closing phenylalanine or tryptophan. The size of a clone is reported for some rows only, either as once, few or many, or as a class for expanded clones.

j_gene | abundance | v_gene | CDR3aa
TRBJ2-7 | few | TRBV19 | CASSGYRGSYEQYF
TRBJ2-3 | . | TRBV20-1 | CSASSGRDTDTQYF
TRBJ2-1 | many | TRBV10-3 | CAISEYPEQFF
TRBJ2-1 | many | TRBV5-4 | CASTFVAGVSYNEQFF
TRBJ2-2 | . | TRBV9 | CASSVGGSPNTGELFF
TRBJ1-2 | many | TRBV7-9 | CASSLWEGYGYTF
TRBJ2-1 | many | TRBV19 | CASSITSGSIHEQFF
TRBJ2-7 | . | TRBV27 | CASSHRDGVSYEQYF
TRBJ1-4 | many | TRBV7-9 | CASSSWTGGEKLFF
TRBJ1-2 | many | TRBV12-3/TRBV12-4 | CASSLTGGDGYGYTF
TRBJ2-3 | few | TRBV30 | CAWGPRGGTDTQYF
TRBJ2-5 | many | TRBV5-6 | CASSAAGLEETQYF
TRBJ1-2 | . | TRBV9 | CASSVGTGTEGGYTF
TRBJ1-5 | many | TRBV28 | CASTSHGQPQHF
TRBJ1-5 | many | TRBV6-1 | CASSEAFRWGNQPQHF
TRBJ1-1 | many | TRBV7-9 | CASSPGSGFDTEAFF
TRBJ2-1 | many | TRBV20-1 | CSALTSGRASSYNEQFF
TRBJ2-1 | many | TRBV12-5 | CASGSGGGYNEQFF
TRBJ2-1 | . | TRBV19 | CASSPDRVGLNEQFF
TRBJ2-5 | many | TRBV7-2 | CASSLVAGERGTQYF
TRBJ1-4 | many | TRBV6-1 | CASSENPSRANVKLFF
TRBJ1-1 | many | TRBV6-5 | CASSTDRIEAFF
TRBJ1-6 | many | TRBV5-5 | CASSYQDYNSPLHF
TRBJ1-2 | many | TRBV28 | CASSDNRGMGGYTF
TRBJ2-6 | . | TRBV20-1 | CSARSYGANVLTF
TRBJ1-2 | few | TRBV2 | CASSEAGQSGSGYTF
TRBJ2-6 | many | TRBV27 | CASSLTGTGSFSGANVLTF
TRBJ2-5 | . | TRBV6-1 | CAEALGARETQYF
TRBJ1-3 | few | TRBV14 | CASSQARGQGTIF
TRBJ2-1 | many | TRBV2 | CARSGGVGSYNEQFF
TRBJ1-1 | many | TRBV11-2 | CASSRRGGAEAFF
TRBJ2-7 | many | TRBV12-3/TRBV12-4 | CASSSRVLGEQYF
TRBJ2-3 | few | TRBV30 | CAWSVVVNTQYF
TRBJ2-5 | few | TRBV10-3 | CAISESGAPGTQYF
TRBJ2-7 | few | TRBV2 | CASSVLDRAYEQYF
TRBJ2-2 | . | TRBV19 | CASSIVGGGNTGELFF
TRBJ2-4 | . | TRBV11-2 | CASSSGGIKNIQYF
TRBJ2-1 | many | TRBV7-3 | CASSLTSGGIYNEQFF
TRBJ2-1 | many | TRBV5-1 | CASRTPAAGTSEGSYNEQFF
TRBJ1-4 | . | TRBV23-1 | CASTPTGWNEKLFF
TRBJ1-4 | many | TRBV7-9 | CASRHSGGADEKLFF
TRBJ2-7 | many | TRBV2 | CASSEKPQHGDEQYF
TRBJ1-5 | . | TRBV6-6 | CASSYTSPKEQPQHF
TRBJ1-4 | many | TRBV10-3 | CAISDSGGNNEKLFF
TRBJ1-1 | . | TRBV20-1 | CSARVGSDTEAFF
TRBJ1-6 | . | TRBV11-1 | CASSLTQGWNSPLHF
TRBJ2-5 | many | TRBV5-1 | CASSTAGGRETQYF
TRBJ1-3 | many | TRBV5-6 | CASSFAGNTIYF
TRBJ2-1 | . | TRBV7-3 | CASSPRLAGYDEQFF
TRBJ2-3 | many | TRBV2 | CASRETTSTDTQYF
TRBJ1-5 | many | TRBV18 | CASSPRAGTTRTQHF
TRBJ1-2 | many | TRBV14 | CASSQASSYGYTF
TRBJ1-1 | many | TRBV7-2 | CASSLGRQGEAFF
TRBJ2-1 | many | TRBV20-1 | CSAPPSGGAVRYNEQFF
TRBJ1-3 | many | TRBV3-1 | CASSQGVTGSGNTIYF
TRBJ1-1 | many | TRBV12-3/TRBV12-4 | CASIRSGPYTEAFF
TRBJ1-5 | . | TRBV2 | CASSERDPGQGFYQPQHF